Listed here is a single T cell receptor beta chain. CD8 cells regarded as naive lacked CD45RO, were positively chosen for CCR7, and omitted terminally differentiated effector memory CD45RA+ cells. Method: immunoSEQ multiplex PCR; TCRdb's copy keeps in-frame clones and lacks some. The table records about 580,000 clones, nearly 98% of them present only once. These data are taken from a study of shared clonotypes between healthy human individuals. Study-wide context: Per donor, CD8 memory used one plate, CD8 naive used two, CD4 memory used three and CD4 naive used three.

Germline assignment: CDR1 GTSNPN and CDR2 SVGIG (reference sequence). This CDR3 contains 15 residues. V lost 1 base to trimming and J lost 5 bases; unmatched junction nucleotides: 4. Sequencing used naive CD8+ T cells sorted from blood. The chain carries TRBV30 and TRBJ2-3; TRBD2 matches at 12 bases. The receptor was isolated from a man aged 25 to 40 in good health. The DNA for the CDR3 is TGTGCCTGGAGTGACCTAGCGGGAGGGCGAGATACGCAGTATTTT. This sequence encodes CAWSDLAGGRDTQYF.